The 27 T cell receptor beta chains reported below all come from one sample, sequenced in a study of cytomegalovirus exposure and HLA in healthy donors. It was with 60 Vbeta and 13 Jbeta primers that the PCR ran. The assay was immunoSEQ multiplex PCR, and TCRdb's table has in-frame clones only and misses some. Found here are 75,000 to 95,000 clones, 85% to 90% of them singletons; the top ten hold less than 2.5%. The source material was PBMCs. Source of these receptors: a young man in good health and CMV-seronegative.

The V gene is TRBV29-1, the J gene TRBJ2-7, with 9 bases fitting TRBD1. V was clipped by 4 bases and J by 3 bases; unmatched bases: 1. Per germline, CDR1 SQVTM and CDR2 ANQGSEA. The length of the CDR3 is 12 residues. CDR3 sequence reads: CSVGDRVYEQYF. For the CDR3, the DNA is TGCAGCGTTGGGGACAGGGTCTACGAGCAGTACTTC.

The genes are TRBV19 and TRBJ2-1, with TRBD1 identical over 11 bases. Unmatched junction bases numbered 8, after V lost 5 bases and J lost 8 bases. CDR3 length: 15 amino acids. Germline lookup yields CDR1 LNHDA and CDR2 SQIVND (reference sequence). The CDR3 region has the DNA TGTGCCAGTAGTGCCGGGACAGGGGGATGGCATGAGCAGTTCTTC. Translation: CASSAGTGGWHEQFF.

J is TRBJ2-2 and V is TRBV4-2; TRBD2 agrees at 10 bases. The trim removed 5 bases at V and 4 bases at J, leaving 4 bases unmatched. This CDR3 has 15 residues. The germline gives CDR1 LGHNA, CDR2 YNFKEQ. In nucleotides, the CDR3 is TGTGCCAGCAGCTCACTAGCGGGACTCACCGGGGAGCTGTTTTTT. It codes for CASSSLAGLTGELFF.

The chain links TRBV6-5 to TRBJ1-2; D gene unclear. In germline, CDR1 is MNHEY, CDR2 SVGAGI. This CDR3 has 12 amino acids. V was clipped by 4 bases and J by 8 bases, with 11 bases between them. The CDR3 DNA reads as TGTGCCAGCAGTTCCCTCGGGGAAGGCTACACCTTC. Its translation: CASSSLGEGYTF.

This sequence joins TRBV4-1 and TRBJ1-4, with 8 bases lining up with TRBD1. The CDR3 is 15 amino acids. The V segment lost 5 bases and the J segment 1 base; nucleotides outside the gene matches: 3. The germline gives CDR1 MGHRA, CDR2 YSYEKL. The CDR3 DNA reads TGCGCCAGCAGCGAGGACAGGGAAACTAATGAAAAACTGTTTTTT. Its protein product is CASSEDRETNEKLFF.

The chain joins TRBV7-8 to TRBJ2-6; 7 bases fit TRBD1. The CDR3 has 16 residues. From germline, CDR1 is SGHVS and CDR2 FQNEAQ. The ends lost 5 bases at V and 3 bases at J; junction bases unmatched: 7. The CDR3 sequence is CASSRRGQSGANVLTF. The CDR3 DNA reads TGTGCCAGCAGCCGAAGGGGGCAGAGTGGGGCCAACGTCCTGACTTTC.

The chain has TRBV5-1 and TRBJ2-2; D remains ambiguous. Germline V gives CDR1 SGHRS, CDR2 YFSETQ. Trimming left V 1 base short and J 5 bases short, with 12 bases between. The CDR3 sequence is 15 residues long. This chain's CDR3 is CASSLYQIQTGELFF. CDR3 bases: TGCGCCAGCAGCTTGTACCAAATACAGACCGGGGAGCTGTTTTTT.

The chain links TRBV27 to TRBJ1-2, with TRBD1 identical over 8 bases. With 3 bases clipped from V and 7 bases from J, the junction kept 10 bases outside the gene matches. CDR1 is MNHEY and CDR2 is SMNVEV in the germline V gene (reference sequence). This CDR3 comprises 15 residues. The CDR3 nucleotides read TGTGCCAGCAGTTTCTGGCAGGGGGCTGTGAGTGGCTACACCTTC. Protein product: CASSFWQGAVSGYTF.

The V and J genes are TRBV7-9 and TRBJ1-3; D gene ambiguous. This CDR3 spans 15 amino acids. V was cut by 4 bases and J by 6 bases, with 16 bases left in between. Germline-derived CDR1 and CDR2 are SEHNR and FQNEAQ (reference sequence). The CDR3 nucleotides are TGTGCCAGCAGCTCATTCCGGGGTTTGGTAAACACCATATATTTT. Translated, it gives CASSSFRGLVNTIYF. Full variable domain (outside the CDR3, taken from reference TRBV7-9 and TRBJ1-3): DTGVSQNPRHKITKRGQNVTFRCDPISEHNRLYWYRQTLGQGPEFLTYFQNEAQLEKSRLLSDRFSAERPKGSFSTLEIQRTEQGDSAMYLCASSSFRGLVNTIYFGEGSWLTVV.

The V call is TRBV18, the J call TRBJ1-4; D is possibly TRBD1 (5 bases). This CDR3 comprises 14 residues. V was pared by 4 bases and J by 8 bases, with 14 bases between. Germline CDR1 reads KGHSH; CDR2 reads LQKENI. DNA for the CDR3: TGTGCCAGCTCACGGGGACTCCTGGGGGAAAAACTGTTTTTT. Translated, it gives CASSRGLLGEKLFF. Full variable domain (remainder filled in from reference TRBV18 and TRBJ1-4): NAGVMQNPRHLVRRRGQEARLRCSPMKGHSHVYWYRQLPEEGLKFMVYLQKENIIDESGMPKERFSAEFPKEGPSILRIQQVVRGDSAAYFCASSRGLLGEKLFFGSGTQLSVL.

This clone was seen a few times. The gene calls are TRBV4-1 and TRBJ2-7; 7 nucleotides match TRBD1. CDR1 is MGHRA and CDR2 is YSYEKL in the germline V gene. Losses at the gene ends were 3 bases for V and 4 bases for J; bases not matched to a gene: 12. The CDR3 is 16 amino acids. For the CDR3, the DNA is TGCGCCAGCAGCCATGGTAGGGGGCAAATCAGTTACGAGCAGTACTTC. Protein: CASSHGRGQISYEQYF.

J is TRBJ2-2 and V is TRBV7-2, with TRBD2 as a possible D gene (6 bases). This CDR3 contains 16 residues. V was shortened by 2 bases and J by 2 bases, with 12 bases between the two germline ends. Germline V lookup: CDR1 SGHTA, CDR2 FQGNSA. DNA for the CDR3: TGTGCCAGCAGCTTATCATTTAGCGGCAACACCGGGGAGCTGTTTTTT. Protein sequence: CASSLSFSGNTGELFF. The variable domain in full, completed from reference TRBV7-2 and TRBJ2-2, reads GAGVSQSPSNKVTEKGKDVELRCDPISGHTALYWYRQSLGQGLEFLIYFQGNSAPDKSGLPSDRFSAERTGGSVSTLTIQRTQQEDSAVYLCASSLSFSGNTGELFFGEGSRLTVL.

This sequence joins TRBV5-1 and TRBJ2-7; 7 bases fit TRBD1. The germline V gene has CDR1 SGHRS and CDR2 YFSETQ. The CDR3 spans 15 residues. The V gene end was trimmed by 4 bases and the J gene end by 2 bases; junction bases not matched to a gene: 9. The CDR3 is CASSRSTGDPYEQYF. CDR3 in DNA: TGCGCCAGCAGCCGCTCAACAGGGGATCCCTACGAGCAGTACTTC.

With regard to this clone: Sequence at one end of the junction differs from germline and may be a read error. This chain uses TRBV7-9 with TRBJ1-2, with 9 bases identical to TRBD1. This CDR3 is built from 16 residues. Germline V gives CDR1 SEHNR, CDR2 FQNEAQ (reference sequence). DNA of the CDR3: TGTTCCAGCAGCAGGATACCTAGGACAGGGGATGGCGGCTACACCTTC. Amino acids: CSSSRIPRTGDGGYTF.

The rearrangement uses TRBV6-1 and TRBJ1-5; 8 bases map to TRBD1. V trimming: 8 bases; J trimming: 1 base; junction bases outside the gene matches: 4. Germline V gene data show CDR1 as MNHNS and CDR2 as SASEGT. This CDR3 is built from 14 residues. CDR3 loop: CASQRTGSNQPQHF. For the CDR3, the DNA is TGTGCCAGCCAACGGACAGGGAGCAATCAGCCCCAGCATTTT.

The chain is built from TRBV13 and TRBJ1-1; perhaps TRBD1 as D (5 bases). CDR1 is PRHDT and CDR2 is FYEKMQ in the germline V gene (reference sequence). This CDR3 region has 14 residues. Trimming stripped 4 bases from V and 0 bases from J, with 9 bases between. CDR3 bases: TGTGCCAGCAGCTCAGACAGAATGAACACTGAAGCTTTCTTT. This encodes CASSSDRMNTEAFF.

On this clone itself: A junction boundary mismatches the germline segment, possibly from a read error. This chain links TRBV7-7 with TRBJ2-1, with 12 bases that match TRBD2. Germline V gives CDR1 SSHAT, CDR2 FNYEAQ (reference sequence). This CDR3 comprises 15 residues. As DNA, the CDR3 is TGTGCTAGCAGTCAAGGACTAGCGGGGTACAATGAGCAGTTCTTC. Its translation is CASSQGLAGYNEQFF.

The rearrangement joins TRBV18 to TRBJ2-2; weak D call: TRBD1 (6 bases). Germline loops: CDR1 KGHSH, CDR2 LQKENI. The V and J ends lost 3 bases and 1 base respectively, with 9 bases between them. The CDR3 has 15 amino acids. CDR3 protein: CASSPLGQNTGELFF. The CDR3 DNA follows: TGTGCCAGCTCACCTCTGGGACAGAACACCGGGGAGCTGTTTTTT. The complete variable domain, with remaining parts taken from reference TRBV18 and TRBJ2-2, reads NAGVMQNPRHLVRRRGQEARLRCSPMKGHSHVYWYRQLPEEGLKFMVYLQKENIIDESGMPKERFSAEFPKEGPSILRIQQVVRGDSAAYFCASSPLGQNTGELFFGEGSRLTVL.

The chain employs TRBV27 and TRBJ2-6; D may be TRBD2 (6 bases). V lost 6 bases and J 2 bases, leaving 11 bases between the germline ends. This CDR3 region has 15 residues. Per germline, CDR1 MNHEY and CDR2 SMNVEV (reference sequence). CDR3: CASSVGGAGANVLTF. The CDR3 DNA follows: TGTGCCAGCAGCGTAGGAGGGGCTGGGGCCAACGTCCTGACTTTC.

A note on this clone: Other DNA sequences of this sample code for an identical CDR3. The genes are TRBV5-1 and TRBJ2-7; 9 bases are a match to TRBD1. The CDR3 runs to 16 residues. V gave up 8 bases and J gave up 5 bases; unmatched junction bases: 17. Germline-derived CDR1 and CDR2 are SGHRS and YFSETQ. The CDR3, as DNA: TGCGCCAGTAGCCTTGGGGTGGGGACAGGGAAAAACGAGCAGTACTTC. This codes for CASSLGVGTGKNEQYF.

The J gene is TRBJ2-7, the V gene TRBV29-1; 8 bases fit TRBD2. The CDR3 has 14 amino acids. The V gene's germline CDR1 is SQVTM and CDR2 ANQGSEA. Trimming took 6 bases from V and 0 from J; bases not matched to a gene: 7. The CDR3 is CSVSRAGASYEQYF. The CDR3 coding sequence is TGCAGCGTGTCTAGAGCGGGAGCCTCCTACGAGCAGTACTTC.

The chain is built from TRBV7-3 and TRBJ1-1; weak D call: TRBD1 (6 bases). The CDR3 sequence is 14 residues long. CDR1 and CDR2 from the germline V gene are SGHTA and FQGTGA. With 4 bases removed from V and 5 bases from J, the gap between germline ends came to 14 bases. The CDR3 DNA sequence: TGTGCCAGCAGCTCACAGGGAATCGGGACTGAAGCTTTCTTT. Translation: CASSSQGIGTEAFF.

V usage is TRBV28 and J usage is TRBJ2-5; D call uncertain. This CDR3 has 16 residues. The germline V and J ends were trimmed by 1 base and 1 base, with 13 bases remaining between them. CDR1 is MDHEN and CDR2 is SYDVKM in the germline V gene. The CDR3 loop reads CASSLSSARTQETQYF. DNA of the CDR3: TGTGCCAGCAGTTTATCCTCAGCTAGAACCCAAGAGACCCAGTACTTC.

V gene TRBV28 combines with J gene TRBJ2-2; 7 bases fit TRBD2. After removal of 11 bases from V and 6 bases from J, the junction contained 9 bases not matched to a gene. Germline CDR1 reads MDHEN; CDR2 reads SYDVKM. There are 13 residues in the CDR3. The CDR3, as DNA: TGTGCCTGCCAAGGACTAGTTCCCGGGGAGCTGTTTTTT. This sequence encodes CACQGLVPGELFF.

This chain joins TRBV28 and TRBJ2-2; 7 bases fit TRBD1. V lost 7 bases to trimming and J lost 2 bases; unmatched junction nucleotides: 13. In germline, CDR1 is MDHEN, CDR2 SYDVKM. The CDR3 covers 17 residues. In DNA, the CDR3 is TGTGCCAGCACCTACGCGACAGGGCGTCCCAACACCGGGGAGCTGTTTTTT. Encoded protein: CASTYATGRPNTGELFF. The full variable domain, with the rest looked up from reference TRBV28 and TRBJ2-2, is DVKVTQSSRYLVKRTGEKVFLECVQDMDHENMFWYRQDPGLGLRLIYFSYDVKMKEKGDIPEGYSVSREKKERFSLILESASTNQTSMYLCASTYATGRPNTGELFFGEGSRLTVL.

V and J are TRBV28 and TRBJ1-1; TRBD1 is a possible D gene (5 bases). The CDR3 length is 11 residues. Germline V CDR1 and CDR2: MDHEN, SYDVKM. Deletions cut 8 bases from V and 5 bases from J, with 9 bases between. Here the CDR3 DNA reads TGTGCCAGCCGTAGGGGAACTGAAGCTTTCTTT. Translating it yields CASRRGTEAFF.

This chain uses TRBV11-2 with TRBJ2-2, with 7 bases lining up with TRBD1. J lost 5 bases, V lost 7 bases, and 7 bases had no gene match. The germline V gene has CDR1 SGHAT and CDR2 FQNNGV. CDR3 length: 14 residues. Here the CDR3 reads CASNRDRRTGELFF. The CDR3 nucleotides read TGTGCCAGCAACCGGGACAGAAGGACCGGGGAGCTGTTTTTT.